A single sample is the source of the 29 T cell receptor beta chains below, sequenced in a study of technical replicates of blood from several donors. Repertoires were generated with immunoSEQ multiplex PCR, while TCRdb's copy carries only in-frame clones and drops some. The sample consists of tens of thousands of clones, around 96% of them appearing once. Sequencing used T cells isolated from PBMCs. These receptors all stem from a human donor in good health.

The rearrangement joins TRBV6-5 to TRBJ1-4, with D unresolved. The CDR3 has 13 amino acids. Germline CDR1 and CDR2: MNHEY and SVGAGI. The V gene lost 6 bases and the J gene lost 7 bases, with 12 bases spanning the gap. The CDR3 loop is CASSGHQREKLFF. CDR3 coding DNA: TGTGCCAGCAGCGGCCATCAGCGTGAAAAACTGTTTTTT.

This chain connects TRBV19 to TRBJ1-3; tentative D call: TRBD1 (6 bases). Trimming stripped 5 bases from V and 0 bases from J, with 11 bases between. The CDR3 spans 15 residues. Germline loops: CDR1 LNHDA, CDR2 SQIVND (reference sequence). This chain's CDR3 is CASSPDRPSGNTIYF. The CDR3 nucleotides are TGTGCCAGTAGTCCGGACAGACCCTCTGGAAACACCATATATTTT.

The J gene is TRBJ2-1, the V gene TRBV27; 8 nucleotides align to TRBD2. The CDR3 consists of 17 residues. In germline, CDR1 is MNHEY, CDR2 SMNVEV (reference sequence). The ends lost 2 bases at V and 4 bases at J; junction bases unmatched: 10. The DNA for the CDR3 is TGTGCCAGCAGTTTACGGTCCGGGAGGGCGTTGTACAATGAGCAGTTCTTC. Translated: CASSLRSGRALYNEQFF.

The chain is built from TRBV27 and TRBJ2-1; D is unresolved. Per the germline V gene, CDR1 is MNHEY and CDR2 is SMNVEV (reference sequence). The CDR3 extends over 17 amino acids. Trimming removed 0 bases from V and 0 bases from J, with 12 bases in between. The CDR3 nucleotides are TGTGCCAGCAGTTTATCTCCTACCCTGAGCTCCTACAATGAGCAGTTCTTC. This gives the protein CASSLSPTLSSYNEQFF.

CDR3 in amino acids: CASSPTEGDYEQYF. CDR3 nucleotides: TGTGCCAGCAGCCCCACCGAGGGGGACTACGAGCAGTACTTC. The rearrangement uses TRBV4-2 and TRBJ2-7; possible D gene TRBD1, 6 bases. Deletions cut 4 bases from V and 3 bases from J, with 13 bases between. The CDR3 has 14 amino acids. The V gene's germline CDR1 is LGHNA and CDR2 YNFKEQ.

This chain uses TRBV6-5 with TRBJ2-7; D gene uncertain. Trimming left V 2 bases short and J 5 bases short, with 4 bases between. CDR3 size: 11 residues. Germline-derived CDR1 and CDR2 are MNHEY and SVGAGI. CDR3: CASSYLDEQYF. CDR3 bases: TGTGCCAGCAGTTACCTTGACGAGCAGTACTTC.

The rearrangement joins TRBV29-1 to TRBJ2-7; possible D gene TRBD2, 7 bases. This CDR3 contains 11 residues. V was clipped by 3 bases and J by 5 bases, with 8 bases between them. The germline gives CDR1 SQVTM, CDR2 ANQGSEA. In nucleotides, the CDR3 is TGCAGCGTTGAGGGGGGGCACGAGCAGTACTTC. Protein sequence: CSVEGGHEQYF.

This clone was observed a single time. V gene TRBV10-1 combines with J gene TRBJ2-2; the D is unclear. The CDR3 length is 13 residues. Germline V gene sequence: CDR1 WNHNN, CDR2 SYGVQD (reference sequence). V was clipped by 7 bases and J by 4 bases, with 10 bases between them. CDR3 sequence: CASNPGPTGELFF. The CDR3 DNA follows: TGCGCCAGCAATCCAGGCCCCACCGGGGAGCTGTTTTTT.

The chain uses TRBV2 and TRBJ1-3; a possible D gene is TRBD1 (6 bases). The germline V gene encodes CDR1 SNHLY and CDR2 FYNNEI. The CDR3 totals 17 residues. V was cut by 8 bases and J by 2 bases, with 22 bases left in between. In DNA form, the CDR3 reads TGTGCCAGCGCCGGACAGAGGTCAGCCTTACCTGGAAACACCATATATTTT. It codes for CASAGQRSALPGNTIYF.

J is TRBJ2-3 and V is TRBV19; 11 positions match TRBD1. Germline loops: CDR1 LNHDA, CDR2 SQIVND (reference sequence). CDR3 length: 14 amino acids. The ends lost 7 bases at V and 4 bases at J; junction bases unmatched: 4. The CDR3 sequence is CASTDRGLSDTQYF. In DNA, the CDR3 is TGTGCCAGTACGGACAGGGGGCTTTCAGATACGCAGTATTTT. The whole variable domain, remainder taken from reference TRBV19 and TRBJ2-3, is DGGITQSPKYLFRKEGQNVTLSCEQNLNHDAMYWYRQDPGQGLRLIYYSQIVNDFQKGDIAEGYSVSREKKESFPLTVTSAQKNPTAFYLCASTDRGLSDTQYFGPGTRLTVL.

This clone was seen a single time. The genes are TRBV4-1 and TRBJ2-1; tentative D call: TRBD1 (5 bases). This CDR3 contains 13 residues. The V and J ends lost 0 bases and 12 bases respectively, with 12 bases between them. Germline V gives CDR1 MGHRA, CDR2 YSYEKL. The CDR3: CASSQEPDIRQFF. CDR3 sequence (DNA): TGCGCCAGCAGCCAAGAACCGGACATACGGCAGTTCTTC.

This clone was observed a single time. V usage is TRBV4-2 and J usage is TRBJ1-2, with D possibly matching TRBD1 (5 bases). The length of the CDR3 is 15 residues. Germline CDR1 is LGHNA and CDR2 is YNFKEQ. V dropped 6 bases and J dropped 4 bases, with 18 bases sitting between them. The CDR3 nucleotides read TGTGCCAGCAGTCGCGGCGTAACAGGTACCTATGGCTACACCTTC. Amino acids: CASSRGVTGTYGYTF.

The CDR3 loop is CAWGGSGNTIYF. The DNA for the CDR3 is TGTGCCTGGGGAGGCTCTGGAAACACCATATATTTT. V usage is TRBV30 and J usage is TRBJ1-3; D call uncertain. CDR3 size: 12 residues. The germline CDR1 and CDR2 sequences are GTSNPN and SVGIG (reference sequence). Trimming took 5 bases from V and 0 from J, leaving 5 bases between them.

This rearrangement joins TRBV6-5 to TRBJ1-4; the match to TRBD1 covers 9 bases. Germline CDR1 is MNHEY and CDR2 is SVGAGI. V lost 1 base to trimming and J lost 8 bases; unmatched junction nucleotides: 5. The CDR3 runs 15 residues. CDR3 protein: CASSYLDRGDEKLFF. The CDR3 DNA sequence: TGTGCCAGCAGTTACTTGGACAGGGGCGACGAAAAACTGTTTTTT.

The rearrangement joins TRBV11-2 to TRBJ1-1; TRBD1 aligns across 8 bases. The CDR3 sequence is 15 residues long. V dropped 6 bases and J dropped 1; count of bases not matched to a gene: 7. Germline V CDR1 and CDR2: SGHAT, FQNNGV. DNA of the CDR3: TGTGCCAGCAGGACACAGGGGGAGAAGAACACTGAAGCTTTCTTT. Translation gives CASRTQGEKNTEAFF.

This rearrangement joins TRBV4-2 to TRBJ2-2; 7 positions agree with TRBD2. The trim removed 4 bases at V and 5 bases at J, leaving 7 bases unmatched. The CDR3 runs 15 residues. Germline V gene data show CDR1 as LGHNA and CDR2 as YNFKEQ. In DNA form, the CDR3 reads TGTGCCAGCAGCCTCGAGCCGGGAGGTACCGGGGAGCTGTTTTTT. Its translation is CASSLEPGGTGELFF.

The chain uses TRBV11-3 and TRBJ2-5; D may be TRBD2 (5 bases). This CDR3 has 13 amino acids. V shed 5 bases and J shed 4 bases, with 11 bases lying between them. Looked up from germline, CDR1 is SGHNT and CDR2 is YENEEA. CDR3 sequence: CASSPFRGETQYF. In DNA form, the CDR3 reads TGTGCCAGCAGCCCATTCCGGGGAGAGACCCAGTACTTC.

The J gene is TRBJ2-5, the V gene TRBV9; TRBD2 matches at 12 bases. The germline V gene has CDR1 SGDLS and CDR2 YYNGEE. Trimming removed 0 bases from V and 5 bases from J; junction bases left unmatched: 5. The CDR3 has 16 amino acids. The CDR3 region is CASSVAPSGGAETQYF. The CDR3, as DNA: TGTGCCAGCAGCGTAGCACCTAGCGGGGGGGCCGAGACCCAGTACTTC.

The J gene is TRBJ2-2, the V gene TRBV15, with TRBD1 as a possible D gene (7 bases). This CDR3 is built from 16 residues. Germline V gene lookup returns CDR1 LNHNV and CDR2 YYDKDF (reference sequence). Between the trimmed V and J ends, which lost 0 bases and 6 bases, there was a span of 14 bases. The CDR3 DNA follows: TGTGCCACCAGCAGAGATGGACCCAGGGGGGCCGGGGAGCTGTTTTTT. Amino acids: CATSRDGPRGAGELFF.

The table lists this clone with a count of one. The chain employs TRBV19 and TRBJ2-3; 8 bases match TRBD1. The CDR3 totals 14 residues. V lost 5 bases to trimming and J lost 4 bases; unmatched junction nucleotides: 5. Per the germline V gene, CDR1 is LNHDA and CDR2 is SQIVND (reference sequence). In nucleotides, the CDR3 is TGTGCCAGTAGTCCTGGACAGGGCCCAGATACGCAGTATTTT. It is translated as CASSPGQGPDTQYF.

This chain's CDR3 is CASSLGRDRNTEAFF. CDR3 coding DNA: TGTGCCAGCAGCTTAGGCAGGGACAGAAACACTGAAGCTTTCTTT. V is TRBV7-9 and J is TRBJ1-1; 7 nucleotides match TRBD1. Germline CDR1 is SEHNR and CDR2 is FQNEAQ (reference sequence). V was clipped by 1 base and J by 2 bases; unmatched bases: 4. This CDR3 contains 15 residues.

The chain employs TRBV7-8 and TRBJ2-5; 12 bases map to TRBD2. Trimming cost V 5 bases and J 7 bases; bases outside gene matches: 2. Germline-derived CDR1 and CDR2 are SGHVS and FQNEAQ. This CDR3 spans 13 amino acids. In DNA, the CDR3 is TGTGCCAGCAGCCCGGGACTAGCGGGGACCCAGTACTTC. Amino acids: CASSPGLAGTQYF. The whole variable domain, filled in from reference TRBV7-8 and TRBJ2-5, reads GAGVSQSPRYKVAKRGQDVALRCDPISGHVSLFWYQQALGQGPEFLTYFQNEAQLDKSGLPSDRFFAERPEGSVSTLKIQRTQQEDSAVYLCASSPGLAGTQYFGPGTRLLVL.

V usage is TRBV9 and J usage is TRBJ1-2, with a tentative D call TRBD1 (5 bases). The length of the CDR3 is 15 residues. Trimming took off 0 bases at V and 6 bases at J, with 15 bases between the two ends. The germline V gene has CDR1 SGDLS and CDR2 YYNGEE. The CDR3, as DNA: TGTGCCAGCAGCGTAGTGGCAGGGTCCATGAATGGCTACACCTTC. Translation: CASSVVAGSMNGYTF. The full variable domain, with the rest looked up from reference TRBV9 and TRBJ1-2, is DSGVTQTPKHLITATGQRVTLRCSPRSGDLSVYWYQQSLDQGLQFLIQYYNGEERAKGNILERFSAQQFPDLHSELNLSSLELGDSALYFCASSVVAGSMNGYTFGSGTRLTVV.

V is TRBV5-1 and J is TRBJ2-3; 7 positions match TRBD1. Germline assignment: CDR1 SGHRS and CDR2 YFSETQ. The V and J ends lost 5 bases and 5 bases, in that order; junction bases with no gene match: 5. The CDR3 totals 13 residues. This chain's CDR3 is CASRVDREDTQYF. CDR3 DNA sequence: TGCGCCAGCAGGGTTGACAGGGAAGATACGCAGTATTTT.

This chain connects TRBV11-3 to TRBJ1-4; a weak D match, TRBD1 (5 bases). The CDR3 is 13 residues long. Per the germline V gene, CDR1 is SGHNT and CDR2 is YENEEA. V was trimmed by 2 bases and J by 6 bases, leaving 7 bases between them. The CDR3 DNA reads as TGTGCCAGCAGCTTAACGGGGGATGAAAAACTGTTTTTT. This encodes CASSLTGDEKLFF.

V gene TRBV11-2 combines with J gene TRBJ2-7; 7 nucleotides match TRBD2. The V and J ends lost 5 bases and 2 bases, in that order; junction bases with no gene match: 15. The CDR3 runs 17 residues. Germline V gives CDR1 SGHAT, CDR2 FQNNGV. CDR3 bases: TGTGCCAGCAGCCCTCTTGGACCCCTAGCGGATGCCTACGAGCAGTACTTC. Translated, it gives CASSPLGPLADAYEQYF.

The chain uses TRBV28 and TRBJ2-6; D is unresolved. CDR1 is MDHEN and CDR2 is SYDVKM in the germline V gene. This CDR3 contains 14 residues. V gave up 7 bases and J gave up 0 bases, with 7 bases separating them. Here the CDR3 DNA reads TGTGCCAGCATTCCTACCTCTGGGGCCAACGTCCTGACTTTC. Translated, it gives CASIPTSGANVLTF.

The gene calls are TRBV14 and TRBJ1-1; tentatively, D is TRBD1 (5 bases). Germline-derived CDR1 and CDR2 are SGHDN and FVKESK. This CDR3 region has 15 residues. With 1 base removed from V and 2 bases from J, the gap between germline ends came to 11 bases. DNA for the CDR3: TGTGCCAGCAGCCAAGGGAGACAGACCAACACTGAAGCTTTCTTT. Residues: CASSQGRQTNTEAFF.

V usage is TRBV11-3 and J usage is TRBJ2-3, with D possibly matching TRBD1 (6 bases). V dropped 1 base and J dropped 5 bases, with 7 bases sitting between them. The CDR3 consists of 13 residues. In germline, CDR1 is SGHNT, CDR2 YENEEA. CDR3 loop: CASSLAGQDTQYF. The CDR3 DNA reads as TGTGCCAGCAGCTTAGCGGGACAAGATACGCAGTATTTT.